This TCR beta chain was observed in a study of cytomegalovirus exposure and HLA in healthy donors. With respect to this clone: Its antigen is still unknown.

13 Jbeta primers and 60 Vbeta primers were used for the PCR. Clones were sequenced by immunoSEQ multiplex PCR, and TCRdb holds only the in-frame ones, with some missing. The sample includes fewer than 75,000 clones, roughly 71% of them seen just once. Trimming removed 2 bases from V and 0 bases from J, with 11 bases in between. This CDR3 spans 16 amino acids. Germline CDR1 is MDHEN and CDR2 is SYDVKM. Whole-study results and caveats: It was reported that TCR beta sequences correctly inferred the HLA-A and HLA-B alleles for most subjects. Common viral pathogens (according to a later analysis) appeared linked to several of the most significant clusters. Researchers reported from a later analysis that most CMV-associated TCR beta chains appeared HLA-restricted.

The sequencing input was PBMCs. This sequence was found in a man aged 65-85 years in good health and CMV-seronegative. V is TRBV28 and J is TRBJ2-4; a possible D gene is TRBD2 (6 bases). The CDR3 region is CASSLHAGGAKNIQYF. CDR3 DNA sequence: TGTGCCAGCAGTTTACATGCCGGGGGAGCCAAAAACATTCAGTACTTC.